The next 30 T cell receptor beta chains were all read from a single sample in a study of T cells in Graves' hyperthyroidism and ophthalmopathy. Template material for amplifying TCR beta CDR3 regions consisted of RNA transcripts. The HTBI primer set drove a first-round RT-PCR of the TCR CDR3. TCRdb processed the multiplex PCR reads anew with MiXCR; each CDR3 protein has one entry. The table has hundreds of thousands of distinct CDR3 sequences, roughly 25% seen once. Sequenced sample: blood. Every receptor here comes from a woman younger than 45 with Graves' ophthalmopathy.

This clonotype was counted between two and nine times. The V gene is TRBV12-3 or TRBV12-4, the J gene TRBJ2-5; perhaps TRBD1 as D (6 bases). There are 16 residues in the CDR3. The V gene lost 3 bases and the J gene lost 1 base, with 15 bases spanning the gap. CDR3 DNA sequence: TGTGCCAGCAGTTTTAGGCCCTACAGGGTCCAAGAGACCCAGTACTTC. This gives the protein CASSFRPYRVQETQYF.

The table lists this clonotype with many counts. The chain employs TRBV12-3 or TRBV12-4 and TRBJ2-7, with 11 positions matching TRBD2. CDR3 length: 14 amino acids. With V trimmed by 5 bases and J by 2 bases, 2 bases remained unmatched. CDR3 protein: CASSLTSGTYEQYF. The CDR3 DNA follows: TGTGCCAGCAGTCTGACTAGCGGGACCTACGAGCAGTACTTC.

This clonotype was seen at least ten times. The chain uses TRBV28 and TRBJ2-2, with D unresolved. Between the trimmed V and J ends, which lost 6 bases and 5 bases, there was a span of 7 bases. The germline CDR1 and CDR2 sequences are MDHEN and SYDVKM. This CDR3 is 12 amino acids long. The CDR3, as DNA: TGTGCCAGCAGCTTAGAGACCGGGGAGCTGTTTTTT. Translation: CASSLETGELFF.

This clonotype showed up many times. The chain has TRBV28 and TRBJ1-5; possible D gene TRBD1, 5 bases. Germline loops: CDR1 MDHEN, CDR2 SYDVKM. Trimming removed 5 bases from V and 7 bases from J, with 18 bases in between. The CDR3 sequence is 15 residues long. CDR3 nucleotides: TGTGCCAGCAGTCCGGACGGGGGGATTTGGCAGCCCCAGCATTTT. Amino acids: CASSPDGGIWQPQHF. The full variable domain, rest sourced from reference TRBV28 and TRBJ1-5, is DVKVTQSSRYLVKRTGEKVFLECVQDMDHENMFWYRQDPGLGLRLIYFSYDVKMKEKGDIPEGYSVSREKKERFSLILESASTNQTSMYLCASSPDGGIWQPQHFGDGTRLSIL.

This clonotype was detected ten times or more. V gene TRBV19 combines with J gene TRBJ1-1; D not resolved. The CDR3 has 12 amino acids. Germline V lookup: CDR1 LNHDA, CDR2 SQIVND (reference sequence). Trimming took off 3 bases at V and 10 bases at J, with 12 bases between the two ends. CDR3 in amino acids: CASSIRGSGAFF. DNA of the CDR3: TGTGCCAGTAGTATTCGTGGGAGCGGAGCTTTCTTT.

This clonotype was counted many times. The chain combines TRBV20-1 with TRBJ1-6; D may be TRBD1 (5 bases). The germline V gene encodes CDR1 DFQATT and CDR2 SNEGSKA (reference sequence). This CDR3 spans 13 amino acids. The germline V and J ends were trimmed by 6 bases and 7 bases, with 13 bases remaining between them. CDR3 sequence reads: CSAPTASNSPLHF. CDR3 DNA sequence: TGCAGTGCGCCGACAGCCTCAAATTCACCCCTCCACTTT.

This clonotype was picked up many times. The chain combines TRBV28 with TRBJ2-5; TRBD2 aligns across 10 bases. Germline CDR1 is MDHEN and CDR2 is SYDVKM. With 6 bases clipped from V and 1 base from J, the junction kept 5 bases outside the gene matches. This CDR3 contains 15 residues. CDR3 sequence reads: CASRPSGGIQETQYF. The CDR3 region has the DNA TGTGCCAGCAGACCTAGCGGGGGCATCCAAGAGACCCAGTACTTC.

This clonotype appeared many times. This chain uses TRBV6-5 with TRBJ1-2, with no clear D. The ends were cut back, 4 bases at V and 5 bases at J, with 8 bases in the middle. Germline V gives CDR1 MNHEY, CDR2 SVGAGI. CDR3 size: 12 residues. In nucleotides, the CDR3 is TGTGCCAGCAGTTCGCGTTCGTATGGCTACACCTTC. Its protein product is CASSSRSYGYTF.

This clonotype was recorded at least ten times. The chain links TRBV12-3 or TRBV12-4 to TRBJ2-7, with 7 bases matching TRBD1. The CDR3 runs 15 residues. V lost 6 bases, J lost 3 bases, and 11 bases stayed unmatched. The CDR3 reads CASSLQTGIIYEQYF. Here the CDR3 DNA reads TGTGCCAGCAGCCTGCAGACAGGGATCATCTACGAGCAGTACTTC.

This chain connects TRBV6-1 to TRBJ1-6; tentative D call: TRBD1 (5 bases). Per the germline V gene, CDR1 is MNHNS and CDR2 is SASEGT. CDR3 length: 17 amino acids. Trimming removed 6 bases from V and 3 bases from J, with 18 bases in between. Here the CDR3 DNA reads TGTGCCAGCAGCGTGGGGGAAAAGGCCCTCTATAATTCACCCCTCCACTTT. As protein: CASSVGEKALYNSPLHF.

The chain employs TRBV6-1 and TRBJ1-3; D ambiguous. CDR1 and CDR2 (germline): MNHNS, SASEGT. This CDR3 contains 15 residues. V gave up 8 bases and J gave up 0 bases, with 14 bases separating them. CDR3 amino acids: CASLTTPTSGNTIYF. The CDR3 DNA follows: TGTGCCAGCCTAACGACCCCGACCTCTGGAAACACCATATATTTT.

Many counts were recorded for this clonotype. V usage is TRBV27 and J usage is TRBJ2-7; 10 bases fit TRBD1. V dropped 5 bases and J dropped 6; count of bases not matched to a gene: 10. The CDR3 sequence is 15 residues long. Germline V gene lookup returns CDR1 MNHEY and CDR2 SMNVEV (reference sequence). The CDR3 DNA is TGTGCCAGCAGTGGCCCGGGACAGGGGAGTATCGAGCAGTACTTC. Protein product: CASSGPGQGSIEQYF.

This clonotype was seen many times. The V and J genes are TRBV6-2 or TRBV6-3 and TRBJ2-7; D remains ambiguous. The germline CDR1 and CDR2 sequences are MNHEY and SVGEGT. The ends were cut back, 5 bases at V and 6 bases at J, with 20 bases in the middle. The CDR3 is 15 residues long. The CDR3 DNA reads as TGTGCCAGCAGTCCCCGTTGGGTCCCGTCGGGCGAGCAGTACTTC. It translates to CASSPRWVPSGEQYF.

The gene calls are TRBV7-9 and TRBJ1-1, with D maybe TRBD1 (5 bases). Trimming took off 1 base at V and 8 bases at J, with 11 bases between the two ends. The V gene's germline CDR1 is SEHNR and CDR2 FQNEAQ (reference sequence). The length of the CDR3 is 13 residues. The CDR3, as DNA: TGTGCCAGCAGCTTAGTTATGGGGGACGAAGCTTTCTTT. Protein sequence: CASSLVMGDEAFF.

The V call is TRBV12-3 or TRBV12-4, the J call TRBJ1-2, with 9 bases matching TRBD1. The CDR3 has 15 amino acids. J was trimmed by 3 bases and V by 0 bases; bases with no gene match: 2. The CDR3 bases are TGTGCCAGCAGTTTAGCGACAGGGGGTTACTATGGCTACACCTTC. This gives the protein CASSLATGGYYGYTF.

The DNA for the CDR3 is TGTGCCAGCAGTTTTGACCATTCGACAGGGGTCGAGACCCAGTACTTC. Translation: CASSFDHSTGVETQYF. The chain carries TRBV28 and TRBJ2-5, with 8 bases lining up with TRBD1. J was trimmed by 5 bases and V by 3 bases; bases with no gene match: 11. Germline V CDR1 and CDR2: MDHEN, SYDVKM. The CDR3 length is 16 residues.

This clonotype was seen ten or more times. The rearrangement joins TRBV11-1 to TRBJ1-1, with 8 nucleotides matching TRBD1. After removal of 2 bases from V and 3 bases from J, the junction contained 5 bases not matched to a gene. CDR1 is SGHAT and CDR2 is FQDESV in the germline V gene (reference sequence). CDR3 length equals 15 residues. CDR3: CASSLHQDRDTEAFF. The CDR3 bases are TGTGCCAGCAGCTTACACCAGGACAGGGACACTGAAGCTTTCTTT.

This clonotype was seen more than once but under ten times. The CDR3 DNA follows: TGTGCCAGCAGATCACAGGGGGCGAGTCAGCCCCAGCATTTT. Its protein product is CASRSQGASQPQHF. The rearrangement uses TRBV28 and TRBJ1-5; the match to TRBD1 covers 9 bases. V gave up 6 bases and J gave up 6 bases; unmatched junction bases: 6. Germline V gene data show CDR1 as MDHEN and CDR2 as SYDVKM. This CDR3 is 14 amino acids long.

This clonotype occurred a few times. The rearrangement uses TRBV11-2 and TRBJ2-7; 11 positions agree with TRBD2. The CDR3 contains 14 residues. The V and J ends lost 2 bases and 7 bases, in that order; junction bases with no gene match: 4. Germline assignment: CDR1 SGHAT and CDR2 FQNNGV. Here the CDR3 DNA reads TGTGCCAGCAGCTTAATAGCGGGGGGGATAGAGCAGTACTTC. Translating gives CASSLIAGGIEQYF.

This clonotype was counted a few times. The gene calls are TRBV6-2 or TRBV6-3 and TRBJ2-2; a weak D match, TRBD1 (6 bases). V shed 2 bases and J shed 5 bases, with 27 bases lying between them. The germline CDR1 and CDR2 sequences are MNHEY and SVGEGT. This CDR3 has 20 residues. CDR3 nucleotide sequence: TGTGCCAGCAGTTACGGTACAGGGATTGCCCGAATTCGGAGGACCGGGGAGCTGTTTTTT. Protein: CASSYGTGIARIRRTGELFF.

This clonotype was recorded only once. Being one base from a much bigger clone, this may be a read error. The chain combines TRBV6-1 with TRBJ2-7; TRBD2 matches at 13 bases. The CDR3 spans 19 residues. In germline, CDR1 is MNHNS, CDR2 SASEGT. V shed 2 bases, J shed 2 bases, and the junction held 12 bases outside the gene matches. The CDR3 nucleotides read TGTGCCAGCAGTGAATCCTACGTACTAGCGGGAGGGCCTCCCTACGAGCAGTACTTC. Translation: CASSESYVLAGGPPYEQYF.

This clonotype was found many times. The chain is built from TRBV19 and TRBJ1-5, with TRBD1 matching 8 bases. Per germline, CDR1 LNHDA and CDR2 SQIVND (reference sequence). CDR3 size: 16 residues. With V trimmed by 5 bases and J by 4 bases, 10 bases remained unmatched. The CDR3 nucleotides are TGTGCCAGTAGTGCCACCGGACAGGGCCGGAATCAGCCCCAGCATTTT. Translating gives CASSATGQGRNQPQHF.

This clonotype was counted at least ten times. The chain combines TRBV4-1 with TRBJ1-2, with TRBD1 as a possible D gene (6 bases). The CDR3 is made up of 15 amino acids. CDR1 MGHRA and CDR2 YSYEKL come from the germline V gene. Trimming pared 0 bases from V and 6 bases from J, leaving 14 bases between. CDR3 loop: CASSQDLGGGDGYTF. The CDR3 DNA follows: TGCGCCAGCAGCCAAGATCTGGGTGGGGGCGATGGCTACACCTTC.

This clonotype was seen a handful of times. The V call is TRBV12-3 or TRBV12-4, the J call TRBJ2-5, with 10 bases fitting TRBD2. There are 14 residues in the CDR3. V gave up 6 bases and J gave up 7 bases; unmatched junction bases: 8. CDR3 DNA: TGTGCCAGCAGCCCTAGCGGGAGTGGGGTGACCCAGTACTTC. It codes for CASSPSGSGVTQYF.

At least ten counts were recorded for this clonotype. This chain links TRBV27 with TRBJ2-7; 8 bases align to TRBD1. The J segment lost 2 bases and the V segment lost 5 bases, leaving 8 bases of the junction unmatched. CDR3 size: 15 residues. Germline V lookup: CDR1 MNHEY, CDR2 SMNVEV (reference sequence). The CDR3 sequence: CASSHHSDRAYEQYF. CDR3 DNA sequence: TGTGCCAGCAGTCACCACTCGGACAGGGCCTACGAGCAGTACTTC.

The table lists this clonotype with many counts. The V and J genes are TRBV19 and TRBJ1-2, with D possibly being TRBD1 (6 bases). This CDR3 is 13 amino acids long. CDR1 and CDR2 from the germline V gene are LNHDA and SQIVND (reference sequence). V was cut by 8 bases and J by 0 bases, with 10 bases left in between. The CDR3, as DNA: TGTGCCAGTCGGGACACAGCTAACTATGGCTACACCTTC. The encoded protein is CASRDTANYGYTF.

CDR3 DNA sequence: TGTGCCTGGAGCGTAGGGACACCTAACACTGAAGCTTTCTTT. Translated, it gives CAWSVGTPNTEAFF. The genes are TRBV30 and TRBJ1-1; TRBD1 might be the D (6 bases). The CDR3 spans 14 residues. Between the trimmed V and J ends, which lost 3 bases and 2 bases, there was a span of 13 bases. From germline, CDR1 is GTSNPN and CDR2 SVGIG (reference sequence).

This clonotype was recorded at least ten times. The J gene is TRBJ2-5, the V gene TRBV7-9; 8 nucleotides line up with TRBD1. V was pared by 0 bases and J by 4 bases, with 1 base of the junction left unmatched. The germline V gene encodes CDR1 SEHNR and CDR2 FQNEAQ (reference sequence). The CDR3 extends over 14 amino acids. The CDR3 here is CASSLATGVETQYF. CDR3 nucleotides: TGTGCCAGCAGCTTAGCGACAGGGGTAGAGACCCAGTACTTC.

This clonotype was seen repeatedly, ten times or more. V gene TRBV6-2 or TRBV6-3 combines with J gene TRBJ2-4; D possibly corresponds to TRBD2 (6 bases). The CDR3 covers 14 residues. From germline, CDR1 is MNHEY and CDR2 SVGEGT. V shed 7 bases and J shed 5 bases, with 15 bases lying between them. In DNA, the CDR3 is TGTGCCAGCAATGCCCCGGGACTTGAAAACATTCAGTACTTC. Translated: CASNAPGLENIQYF.

This clonotype was seen many times. V gene TRBV27 combines with J gene TRBJ1-1; 7 positions agree with TRBD1. This CDR3 has 15 amino acids. Trimming cost V 5 bases and J 0 bases; bases outside gene matches: 6. The V gene's germline CDR1 is MNHEY and CDR2 SMNVEV (reference sequence). CDR3 amino acids: CASSKGASLNTEAFF. In nucleotides, the CDR3 is TGTGCCAGCAGTAAGGGGGCATCGTTGAACACTGAAGCTTTCTTT.